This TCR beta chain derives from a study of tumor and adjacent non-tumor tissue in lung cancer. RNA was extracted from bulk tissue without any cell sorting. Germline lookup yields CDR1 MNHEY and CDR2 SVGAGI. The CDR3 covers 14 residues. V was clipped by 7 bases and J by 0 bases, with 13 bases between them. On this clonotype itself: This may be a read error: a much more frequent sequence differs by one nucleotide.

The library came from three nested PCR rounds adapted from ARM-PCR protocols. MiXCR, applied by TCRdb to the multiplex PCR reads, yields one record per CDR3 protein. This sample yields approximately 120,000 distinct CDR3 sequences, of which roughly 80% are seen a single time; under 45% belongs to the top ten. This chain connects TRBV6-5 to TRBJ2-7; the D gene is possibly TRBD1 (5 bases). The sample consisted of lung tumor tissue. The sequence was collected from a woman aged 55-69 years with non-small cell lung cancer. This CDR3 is CASIPNQGSYEQYF. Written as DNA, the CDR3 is TGTGCCAGCATCCCCAACCAGGGCTCCTACGAGCAGTACTTC.